One sample yielded the 22 T cell receptor beta chains listed below, sequenced in a study of regulatory T cells in long-lasting Graves disease. Time point noted: newly diagnosed GD, antithyroid drugs for less than 3 months. After RNA was extracted from PBMCs, the TCR library was made from it. The authors built TCR beta libraries using iRepertoire HTBI primers and Arm-PCR of CDR3 regions. TCRdb processed the multiplex PCR reads anew with MiXCR; each CDR3 protein has one entry. The sample has roughly 500,000 distinct CDR3 sequences; 13% are singletons. This sample was shared with a second study, whose subject was T cells in Graves' hyperthyroidism and ophthalmopathy.

The sequenced sample was peripheral blood mononuclear cells (PBMCs), obtained at new diagnosis, from a patient treated with antithyroid drugs. The receptors come from a man aged 25 to 40 with Graves disease.

This clonotype appeared many times. The gene calls are TRBV12-5 and TRBJ1-1; unclear D gene. This CDR3 is 13 amino acids long. V lost 1 base to trimming and J lost 3 bases, with 6 bases between them. Germline CDR1 reads LGHNT; CDR2 reads FRNRAP. The CDR3 bases are TGTGCTAGTGGTTTGGGAGGCTACACTGAAGCTTTCTTT. This gives the protein CASGLGGYTEAFF.

This clonotype was observed at least ten times. The J gene is TRBJ2-7, the V gene TRBV20-1, with 12 bases matching TRBD2. The CDR3 runs 19 residues. Germline lookup yields CDR1 DFQATT and CDR2 SNEGSKA (reference sequence). V was pared by 6 bases and J by 6 bases, with 24 bases of the junction left unmatched. Here the CDR3 reads CSALTLAGGPRHLTFEQYF. For the CDR3, the DNA is TGCAGTGCCTTGACACTAGCGGGAGGCCCGCGCCATCTTACGTTCGAGCAGTACTTC.

Of note for this clonotype: With a much larger clone just one base away, this may be a read error. The V call is TRBV6-2 or TRBV6-3, the J call TRBJ2-1; the match to TRBD2 covers 9 bases. The germline V gene has CDR1 MNHEY and CDR2 SVGEGT. This CDR3 is 14 amino acids long. The trim removed 6 bases at V and 10 bases at J, leaving 10 bases unmatched. As DNA, the CDR3 is TGTGCCAGCAGGACGGGAGCGGGAGGTGTGGAGCAGTTCTTC. It codes for CASRTGAGGVEQFF.

This clonotype was observed a handful of times. The V and J genes are TRBV25-1 and TRBJ1-1; D is uncertain. Germline V CDR1 and CDR2: MGHDK, SYGVNS. The V end was cut by 6 bases, the J end by 5 bases, with 7 bases between. The CDR3 has 11 residues. As DNA, the CDR3 is TGTGCCAGCAGGGGAGCGACTGAAGCTTTCTTT. Protein: CASRGATEAFF.

As to this clonotype: A junction boundary mismatches the germline segment, possibly from a read error. The chain couples TRBV20-1 to TRBJ2-2, with a tentative D call TRBD2 (5 bases). The CDR3 length is 14 residues. Germline CDR1 and CDR2: DFQATT and SNEGSKA (reference sequence). The DNA of the CDR3 is TGCAGTACTAGAGGATTTGTTAACACCGGGGAGCTGTTTTTT. Encoded protein: CSTRGFVNTGELFF.

The V and J genes are TRBV20-1 and TRBJ1-1; TRBD1 matches 10 bases. This CDR3 comprises 13 residues. The junction had 7 bases not matched to a gene; V was cut back by 5 bases and J by 7 bases. Germline V gene lookup returns CDR1 DFQATT and CDR2 SNEGSKA (reference sequence). The CDR3 DNA sequence: TGCAGTGCTGAGGGACAGGGGCGGGGTGAAGCTTTCTTT. This translates into CSAEGQGRGEAFF.

This chain links TRBV5-1 with TRBJ2-7; D might be TRBD2 (6 bases). CDR3 length: 15 residues. Trimming took 0 bases from V and 0 from J, leaving 10 bases between them. Germline V gene sequence: CDR1 SGHRS, CDR2 YFSETQ. CDR3 in DNA: TGCGCCAGCAGCTTGGCTAGCGCGATCTCCTACGAGCAGTACTTC. It translates to CASSLASAISYEQYF.

This clonotype was seen many times. Here the CDR3 DNA reads TGTGCCACCGGACAGGGGGTTTACAATGAGCAGTTCTTC. Translating gives CATGQGVYNEQFF. The V and J genes are TRBV24-1 and TRBJ2-1, with 10 nucleotides matching TRBD1. J lost 4 bases, V lost 9 bases, and 2 bases had no gene match. Per the germline V gene, CDR1 is KGHDR and CDR2 is SFDVKD. The CDR3 sequence is 13 residues long.

About this clonotype: One junction end disagrees with the germline gene, perhaps due to a read error. The chain links TRBV6-9 to TRBJ1-5; the D gene is possibly TRBD1 (6 bases). The CDR3 is 15 residues long. Germline CDR1 and CDR2: MNHGY and SVAAGI. CDR3 nucleotides: TGTGCCGGCAGTTCCGGGACACAGAGCAATCAGCCCCAGCATTTT. The encoded protein is CAGSSGTQSNQPQHF.

There are many counts of this clonotype. The CDR3 DNA reads as TGCGCCAGCAGCTTGGTTTTAGGGGGTGAAAAACTGTTTTTT. Its translation is CASSLVLGGEKLFF. The chain carries TRBV5-1 and TRBJ1-4, with D maybe TRBD1 (6 bases). Trimming took off 0 bases at V and 7 bases at J, with 10 bases between the two ends. The CDR3 loop spans 14 amino acids. Germline CDR1 SGHRS, CDR2 YFSETQ.

The chain is built from TRBV13 and TRBJ2-1, with 10 positions matching TRBD2. Germline lookup yields CDR1 PRHDT and CDR2 FYEKMQ (reference sequence). After removal of 1 base from V and 7 bases from J, the junction contained 4 bases not matched to a gene. The CDR3 covers 15 residues. DNA of the CDR3: TGTGCCAGCAGCTTAGTGGCTAGCGGGGGTAATGAGCAGTTCTTC. Its protein is CASSLVASGGNEQFF.

This clonotype was seen repeatedly, ten times or more. The rearrangement joins TRBV5-1 to TRBJ2-1; D not resolved. The length of the CDR3 is 15 residues. V was shortened by 3 bases and J by 4 bases, with 14 bases between the two germline ends. The germline V gene has CDR1 SGHRS and CDR2 YFSETQ. DNA of the CDR3: TGCGCCAGCAGCTATACCCCCGGAGATTACAATGAGCAGTTCTTC. It translates to CASSYTPGDYNEQFF.

This clonotype was counted a few times. The V gene is TRBV4-1, the J gene TRBJ2-3; 10 nucleotides line up with TRBD2. The CDR3 is 17 residues long. V was pared by 1 base and J by 2 bases, with 6 bases of the junction left unmatched. Looked up from germline, CDR1 is MGHRA and CDR2 is YSYEKL. CDR3 bases: TGCGCCAGCAGCCAAGTTCCTCTAGCGGGAGCCACAGATACGCAGTATTTT. This gives the protein CASSQVPLAGATDTQYF.

The gene calls are TRBV7-3 and TRBJ2-3; 8 bases map to TRBD2. J gave up 6 bases and V 5 bases, and 7 bases lay outside the gene matches. There are 14 residues in the CDR3. CDR1 is SGHTA and CDR2 is FQGTGA in the germline V gene. The CDR3 loop is CASSEAGAHDTQYF. The CDR3 nucleotides are TGTGCCAGCAGCGAAGCGGGAGCCCACGATACGCAGTATTTT.

The chain couples TRBV18 to TRBJ1-6; 8 bases agree with TRBD1. Germline V gene data show CDR1 as KGHSH and CDR2 as LQKENI. The ends lost 0 bases at V and 10 bases at J; junction bases unmatched: 5. This CDR3 region has 15 residues. The CDR3 DNA reads as TGTGCCAGCTCACCACCGACAGGGGAAAGATCACCCCTCCACTTT. It translates to CASSPPTGERSPLHF.

This clonotype was seen repeatedly, ten times or more. The chain links TRBV10-3 to TRBJ2-5; D may be TRBD2 (6 bases). Germline lookup yields CDR1 ENHRY and CDR2 SYGVKD. Between the trimmed V and J ends, which lost 8 bases and 2 bases, there was a span of 12 bases. The length of the CDR3 is 13 residues. In DNA form, the CDR3 reads TGTGCCATCGGCCCGGGGGTACAAGAGACCCAGTACTTC. Translating gives CAIGPGVQETQYF.

At least ten counts were recorded for this clonotype. This chain links TRBV13 with TRBJ2-7; D may be TRBD1 (7 bases). Deletions cut 5 bases from V and 6 bases from J, with 11 bases between. The CDR3 loop spans 12 amino acids. The germline CDR1 and CDR2 sequences are PRHDT and FYEKMQ (reference sequence). The DNA for the CDR3 is TGTGCCAGCAGCCAGGGGGGAAGCGAGCAGTACTTC. This codes for CASSQGGSEQYF. Filled out from reference TRBV13 and TRBJ2-7, the complete variable domain reads AAGVIQSPRHLIKEKRETATLKCYPIPRHDTVYWYQQGPGQDPQFLISFYEKMQSDKGSIPDRFSAQQFSDYHSELNMSSLELGDSALYFCASSQGGSEQYFGPGTRLTVT.

This clonotype turned up a few times. The chain links TRBV6-2 or TRBV6-3 to TRBJ2-1; the D gene is possibly TRBD2 (5 bases). V lost 4 bases and J lost 10, with 20 bases in between. The CDR3 contains 15 residues. Germline V gene data show CDR1 as MNHEY and CDR2 as SVGEGT. CDR3 coding DNA: TGTGCCAGCAGTTCCTCAAGCCCTAGGAGAGGGGAGCAGTTCTTC. Translating it yields CASSSSSPRRGEQFF.

This clonotype has at least ten counts. V gene TRBV2 combines with J gene TRBJ1-5, with D unclear. CDR3 size: 16 residues. Trimming shortened V by 7 bases and J by 6 bases, and 22 bases separated the two germline ends. CDR1 is SNHLY and CDR2 is FYNNEI in the germline V gene. The CDR3: CASNGKTVQSGQPQHF. The CDR3 DNA reads TGTGCCAGCAATGGGAAGACGGTCCAAAGCGGTCAGCCCCAGCATTTT.

The table lists this clonotype with a few counts. The chain couples TRBV6-5 to TRBJ2-6, with D perhaps TRBD2 (5 bases). V lost 0 bases, J lost 1 base, and 7 bases lay in between. The CDR3 spans 16 residues. Germline CDR1 is MNHEY and CDR2 is SVGAGI. The CDR3: CASSYSPGSGANVLTF. The CDR3 bases are TGTGCCAGCAGTTACTCCCCGGGATCTGGGGCCAACGTCCTGACTTTC.

The chain employs TRBV6-1 and TRBJ1-1; TRBD1 is a possible D gene (6 bases). The CDR3 is 15 amino acids. The germline V gene encodes CDR1 MNHNS and CDR2 SASEGT. Trimming removed 5 bases at V and 0 bases at J, with 13 bases between. The CDR3 DNA follows: TGTGCCAGCAGTAACAGGGTAGGGGTGAACACTGAAGCTTTCTTT. Translating gives CASSNRVGVNTEAFF.

In its sample, this clonotype was seen a few times. J is TRBJ1-2 and V is TRBV19, with D hard to call. CDR1 and CDR2 from the germline V gene are LNHDA and SQIVND (reference sequence). V was pared by 10 bases and J by 3 bases, with 12 bases between. The CDR3 is made up of 12 amino acids. As DNA, the CDR3 is TGTGCCACCCGGAGAGTAGACTATGGCTACACCTTC. This encodes CATRRVDYGYTF.